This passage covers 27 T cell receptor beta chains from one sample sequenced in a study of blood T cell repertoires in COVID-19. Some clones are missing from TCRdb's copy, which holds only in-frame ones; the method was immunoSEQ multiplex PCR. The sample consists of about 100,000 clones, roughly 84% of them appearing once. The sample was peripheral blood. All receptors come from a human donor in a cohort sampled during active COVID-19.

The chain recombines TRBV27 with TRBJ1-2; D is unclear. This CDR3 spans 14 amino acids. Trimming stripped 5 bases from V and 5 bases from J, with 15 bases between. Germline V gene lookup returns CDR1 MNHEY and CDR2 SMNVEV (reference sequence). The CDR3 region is CASSATGFRYGYTF. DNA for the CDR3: TGTGCCAGCAGTGCGACGGGGTTTCGGTATGGCTACACCTTC.

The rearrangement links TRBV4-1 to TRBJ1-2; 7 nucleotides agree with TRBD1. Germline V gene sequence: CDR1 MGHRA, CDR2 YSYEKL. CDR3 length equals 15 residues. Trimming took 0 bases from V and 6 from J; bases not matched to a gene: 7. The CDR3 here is CASSQELTGRHGYTF. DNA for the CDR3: TGCGCCAGCAGCCAAGAATTGACAGGGAGACATGGCTACACCTTC.

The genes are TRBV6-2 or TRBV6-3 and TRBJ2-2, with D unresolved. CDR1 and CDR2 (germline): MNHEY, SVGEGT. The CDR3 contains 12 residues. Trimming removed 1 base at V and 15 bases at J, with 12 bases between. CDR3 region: CASSYYESRMFF. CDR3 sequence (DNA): TGTGCCAGCAGTTACTACGAGTCCCGAATGTTTTTT.

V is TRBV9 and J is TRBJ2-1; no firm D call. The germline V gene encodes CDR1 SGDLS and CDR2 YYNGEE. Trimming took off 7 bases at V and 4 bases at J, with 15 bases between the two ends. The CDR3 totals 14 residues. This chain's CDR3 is CASDTAGSYNEQFF. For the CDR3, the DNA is TGTGCCAGCGACACGGCAGGCTCATACAATGAGCAGTTCTTC.

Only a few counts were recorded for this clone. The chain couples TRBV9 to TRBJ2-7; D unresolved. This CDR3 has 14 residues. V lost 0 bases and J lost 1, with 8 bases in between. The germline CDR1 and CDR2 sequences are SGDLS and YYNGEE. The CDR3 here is CASSVEGGSYEQYF. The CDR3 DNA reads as TGTGCCAGCAGCGTAGAAGGCGGATCCTACGAGCAGTACTTC.

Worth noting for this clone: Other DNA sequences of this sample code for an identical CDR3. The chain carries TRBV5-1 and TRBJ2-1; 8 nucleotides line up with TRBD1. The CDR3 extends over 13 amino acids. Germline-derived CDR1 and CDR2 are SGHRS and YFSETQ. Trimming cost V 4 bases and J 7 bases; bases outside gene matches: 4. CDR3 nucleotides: TGCGCCAGCAGCCTGGACAGGGCGAATGAGCAGTTCTTC. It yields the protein CASSLDRANEQFF.

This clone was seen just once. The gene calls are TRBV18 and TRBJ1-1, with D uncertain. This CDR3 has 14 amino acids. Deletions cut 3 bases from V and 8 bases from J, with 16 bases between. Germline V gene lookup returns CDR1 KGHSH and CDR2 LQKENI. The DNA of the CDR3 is TGTGCCAGCTCACCGTACGGAGGCGGTGGAGAAGCTTTCTTT. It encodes CASSPYGGGGEAFF.

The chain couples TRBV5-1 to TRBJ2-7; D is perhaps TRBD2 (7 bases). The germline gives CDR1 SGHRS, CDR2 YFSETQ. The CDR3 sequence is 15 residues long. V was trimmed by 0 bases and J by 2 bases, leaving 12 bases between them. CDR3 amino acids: CASSLAGRGAYEQYF. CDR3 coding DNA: TGCGCCAGCAGCTTGGCAGGGAGGGGGGCCTACGAGCAGTACTTC.

In DNA, the CDR3 is TGTGCCAGCAGCCAAGGCAAGGGGTTGGGGGAGCAGTACTTC. Translation: CASSQGKGLGEQYF. The J gene is TRBJ2-7, the V gene TRBV3-1 (or the pseudogene TRBV3-2); a possible D gene is TRBD1 (5 bases). Germline CDR1 reads LGHDT; CDR2 reads YNNKEL (reference sequence). Deletions cut 1 base from V and 7 bases from J, with 14 bases between. This CDR3 spans 14 amino acids.

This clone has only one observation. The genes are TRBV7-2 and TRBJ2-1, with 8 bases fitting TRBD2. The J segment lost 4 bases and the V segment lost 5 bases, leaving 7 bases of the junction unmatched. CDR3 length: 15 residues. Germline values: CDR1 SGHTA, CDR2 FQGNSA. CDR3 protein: CASSQVSGTYNEQFF. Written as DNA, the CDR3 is TGTGCCAGCAGCCAGGTTAGCGGGACTTACAATGAGCAGTTCTTC. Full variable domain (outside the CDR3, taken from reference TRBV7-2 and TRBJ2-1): GAGVSQSPSNKVTEKGKDVELRCDPISGHTALYWYRQSLGQGLEFLIYFQGNSAPDKSGLPSDRFSAERTGGSVSTLTIQRTQQEDSAVYLCASSQVSGTYNEQFFGPGTRLTVL.

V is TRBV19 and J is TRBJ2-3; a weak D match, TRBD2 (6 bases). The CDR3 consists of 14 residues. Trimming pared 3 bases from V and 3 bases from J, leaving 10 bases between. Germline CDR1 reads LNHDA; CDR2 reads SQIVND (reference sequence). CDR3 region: CASSMYGGTDTQYF. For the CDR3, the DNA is TGTGCCAGTAGTATGTACGGGGGAACAGATACGCAGTATTTT.

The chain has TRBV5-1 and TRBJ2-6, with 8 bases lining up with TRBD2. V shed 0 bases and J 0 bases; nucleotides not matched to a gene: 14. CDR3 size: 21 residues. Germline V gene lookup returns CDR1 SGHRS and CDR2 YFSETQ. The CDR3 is CASSLAGGLAGPNSGANVLTF. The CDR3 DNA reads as TGCGCCAGCAGCTTGGCAGGCGGCCTAGCGGGCCCGAACTCTGGGGCCAACGTCCTGACTTTC.

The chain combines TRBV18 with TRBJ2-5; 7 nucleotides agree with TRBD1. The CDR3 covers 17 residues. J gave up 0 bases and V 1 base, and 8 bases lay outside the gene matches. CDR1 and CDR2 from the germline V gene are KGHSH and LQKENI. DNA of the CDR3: TGTGCCAGCTCACCACTAATAGGGACAGAGGACCAAGAGACCCAGTACTTC. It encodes CASSPLIGTEDQETQYF.

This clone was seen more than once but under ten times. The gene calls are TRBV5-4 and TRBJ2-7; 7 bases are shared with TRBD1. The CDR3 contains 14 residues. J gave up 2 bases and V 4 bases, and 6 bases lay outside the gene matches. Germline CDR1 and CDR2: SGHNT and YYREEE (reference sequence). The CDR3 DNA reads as TGTGCCAGCAGCCCCAGACAGGGTCCCTACGAGCAGTACTTC. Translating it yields CASSPRQGPYEQYF.

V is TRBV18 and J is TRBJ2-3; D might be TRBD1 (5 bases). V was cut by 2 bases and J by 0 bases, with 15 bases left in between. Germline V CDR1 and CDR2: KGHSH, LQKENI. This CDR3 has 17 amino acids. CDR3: CASSPRRTKGSTDTQYF. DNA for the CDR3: TGTGCCAGCTCACCAAGGCGAACCAAGGGGAGCACAGATACGCAGTATTTT.

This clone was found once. CDR3 nucleotides: TGTGCCAGCAGTTTAGAGGGGGGGCGCACCTACGAGCAGTACTTC. Its translation: CASSLEGGRTYEQYF. This chain links TRBV27 with TRBJ2-7; possible D gene TRBD2, 7 bases. The CDR3 runs to 15 residues. Germline V gene data show CDR1 as MNHEY and CDR2 as SMNVEV (reference sequence). Trimming removed 2 bases at V and 2 bases at J, with 13 bases between.

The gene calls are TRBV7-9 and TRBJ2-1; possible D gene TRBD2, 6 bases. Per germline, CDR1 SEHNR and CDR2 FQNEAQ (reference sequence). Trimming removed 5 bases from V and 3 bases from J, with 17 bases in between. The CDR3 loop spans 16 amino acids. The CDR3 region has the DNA TGTGCCAGCAGCCCACCAGTGGGACTTGTCTACAATGAGCAGTTCTTC. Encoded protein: CASSPPVGLVYNEQFF. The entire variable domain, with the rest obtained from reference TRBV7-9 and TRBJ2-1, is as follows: DTGVSQNPRHKITKRGQNVTFRCDPISEHNRLYWYRQTLGQGPEFLTYFQNEAQLEKSRLLSDRFSAERPKGSFSTLEIQRTEQGDSAMYLCASSPPVGLVYNEQFFGPGTRLTVL.

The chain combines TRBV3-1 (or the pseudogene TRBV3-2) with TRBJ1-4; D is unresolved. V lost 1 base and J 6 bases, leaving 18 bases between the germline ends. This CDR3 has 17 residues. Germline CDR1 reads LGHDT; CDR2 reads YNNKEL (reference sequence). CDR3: CASSQASPDTQYEKLFF. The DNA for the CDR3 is TGTGCCAGCAGCCAAGCGTCCCCTGACACCCAGTATGAAAAACTGTTTTTT.

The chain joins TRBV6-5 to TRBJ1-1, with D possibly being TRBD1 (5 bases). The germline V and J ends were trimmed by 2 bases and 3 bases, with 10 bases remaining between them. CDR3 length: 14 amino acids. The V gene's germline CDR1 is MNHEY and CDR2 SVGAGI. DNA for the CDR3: TGTGCCAGCAGTTACGTCGGGGGGGACACTGAAGCTTTCTTT. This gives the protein CASSYVGGDTEAFF.

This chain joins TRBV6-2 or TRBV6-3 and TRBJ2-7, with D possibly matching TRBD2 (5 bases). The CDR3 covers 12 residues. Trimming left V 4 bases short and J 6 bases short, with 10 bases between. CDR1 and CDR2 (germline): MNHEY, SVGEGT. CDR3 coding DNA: TGTGCCAGCAGTTCCCGGGGTCGCGAGCAGTACTTC. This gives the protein CASSSRGREQYF.

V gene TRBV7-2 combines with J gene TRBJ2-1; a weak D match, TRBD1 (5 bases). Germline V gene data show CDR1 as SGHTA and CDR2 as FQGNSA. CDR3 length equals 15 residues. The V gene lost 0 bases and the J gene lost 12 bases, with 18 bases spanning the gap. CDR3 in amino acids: CASSLAGVEISGQFF. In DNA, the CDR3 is TGTGCCAGCAGCTTAGCAGGGGTCGAGATTTCCGGGCAGTTCTTC.

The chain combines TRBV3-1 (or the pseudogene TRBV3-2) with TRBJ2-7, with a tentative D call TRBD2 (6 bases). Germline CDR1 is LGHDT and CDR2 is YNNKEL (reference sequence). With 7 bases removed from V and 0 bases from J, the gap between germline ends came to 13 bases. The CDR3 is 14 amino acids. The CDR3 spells CASTLGLSSYEQYF. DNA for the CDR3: TGTGCCAGCACCTTGGGACTCAGCTCCTACGAGCAGTACTTC.

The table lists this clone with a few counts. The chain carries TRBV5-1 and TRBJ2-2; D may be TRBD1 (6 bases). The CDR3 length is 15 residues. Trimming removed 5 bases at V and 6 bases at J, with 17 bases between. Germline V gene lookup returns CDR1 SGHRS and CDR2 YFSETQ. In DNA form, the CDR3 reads TGCGCCAGCAGGCAGGGGTTGGCGAGCGCCGGGGAGCTGTTTTTT. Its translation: CASRQGLASAGELFF.

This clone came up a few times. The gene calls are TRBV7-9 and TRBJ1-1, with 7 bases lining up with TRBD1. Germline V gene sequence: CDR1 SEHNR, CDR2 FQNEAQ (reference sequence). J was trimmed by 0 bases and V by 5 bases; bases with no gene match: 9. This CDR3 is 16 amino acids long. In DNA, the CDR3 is TGTGCCAGCAGCCTGGGACAGACAATAATGAACACTGAAGCTTTCTTT. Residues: CASSLGQTIMNTEAFF.

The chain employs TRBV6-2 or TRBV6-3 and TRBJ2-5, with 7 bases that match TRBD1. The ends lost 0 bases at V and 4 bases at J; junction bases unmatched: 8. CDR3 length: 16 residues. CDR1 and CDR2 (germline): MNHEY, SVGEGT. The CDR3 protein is CASSYSYNRGGETQYF. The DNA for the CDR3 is TGTGCCAGCAGTTACTCCTACAACAGGGGCGGAGAGACCCAGTACTTC.

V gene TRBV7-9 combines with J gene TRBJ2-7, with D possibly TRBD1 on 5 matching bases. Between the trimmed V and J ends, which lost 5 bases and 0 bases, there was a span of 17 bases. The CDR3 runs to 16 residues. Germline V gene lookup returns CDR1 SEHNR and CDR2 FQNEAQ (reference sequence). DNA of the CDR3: TGTGCCAGCAGCCACGCCACCAGTGACAGCTCCTACGAGCAGTACTTC. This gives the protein CASSHATSDSSYEQYF.

CDR3 nucleotide sequence: TGTGCCAGCTCACCAAAGGACAGGGCGGTTGGAGAGACCCAGTACTTC. It yields the protein CASSPKDRAVGETQYF. J is TRBJ2-5 and V is TRBV18; 8 bases line up with TRBD1. The length of the CDR3 is 16 residues. Germline V gives CDR1 KGHSH, CDR2 LQKENI. V shed 2 bases and J 4 bases; nucleotides not matched to a gene: 9.